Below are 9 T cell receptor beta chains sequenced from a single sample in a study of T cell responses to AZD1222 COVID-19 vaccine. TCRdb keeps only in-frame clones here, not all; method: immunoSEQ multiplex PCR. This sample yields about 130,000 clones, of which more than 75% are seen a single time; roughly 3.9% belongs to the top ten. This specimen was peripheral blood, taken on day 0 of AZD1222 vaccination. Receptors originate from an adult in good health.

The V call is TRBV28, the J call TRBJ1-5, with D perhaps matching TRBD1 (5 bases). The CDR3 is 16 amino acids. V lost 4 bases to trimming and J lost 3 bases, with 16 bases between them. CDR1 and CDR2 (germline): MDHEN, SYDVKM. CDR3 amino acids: CASSSLLGTYNQPQHF. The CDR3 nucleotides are TGTGCCAGCAGTTCTCTTCTTGGGACTTACAATCAGCCCCAGCATTTT.

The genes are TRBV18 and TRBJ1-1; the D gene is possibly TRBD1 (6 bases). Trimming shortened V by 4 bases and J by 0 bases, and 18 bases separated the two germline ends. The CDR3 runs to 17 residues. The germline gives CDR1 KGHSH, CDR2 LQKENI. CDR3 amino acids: CASSRSGALRMNTEAFF. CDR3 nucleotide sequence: TGTGCCAGCTCACGCTCAGGGGCCCTGAGGATGAACACTGAAGCTTTCTTT.

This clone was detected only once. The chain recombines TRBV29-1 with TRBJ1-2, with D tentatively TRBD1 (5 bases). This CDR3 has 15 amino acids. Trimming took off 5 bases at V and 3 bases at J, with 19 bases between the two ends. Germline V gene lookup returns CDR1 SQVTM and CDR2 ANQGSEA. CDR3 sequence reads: CSVQRWGVSDYGYTF. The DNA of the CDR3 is TGCAGCGTTCAACGGTGGGGGGTGAGCGACTATGGCTACACCTTC. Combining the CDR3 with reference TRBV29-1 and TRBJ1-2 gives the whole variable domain SAVISQKPSRDICQRGTSLTIQCQVDSQVTMMFWYRQQPGQSLTLIATANQGSEATYESGFVIDKFPISRPNLTFSTLTVSNMSPEDSSIYLCSVQRWGVSDYGYTFGSGTRLTVV.

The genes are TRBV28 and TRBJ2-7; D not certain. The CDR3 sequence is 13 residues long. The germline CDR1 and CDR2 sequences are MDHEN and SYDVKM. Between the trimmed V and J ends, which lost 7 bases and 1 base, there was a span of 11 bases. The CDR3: CASKGSASYEQYF. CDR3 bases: TGTGCCAGCAAGGGCAGTGCTTCCTACGAGCAGTACTTC.

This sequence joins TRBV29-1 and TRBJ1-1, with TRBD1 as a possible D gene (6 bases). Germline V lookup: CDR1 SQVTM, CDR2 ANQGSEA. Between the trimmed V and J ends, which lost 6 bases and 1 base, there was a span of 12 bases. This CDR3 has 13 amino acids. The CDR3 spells CSVAGGPNTEAFF. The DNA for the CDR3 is TGCAGCGTGGCTGGGGGCCCGAACACTGAAGCTTTCTTT. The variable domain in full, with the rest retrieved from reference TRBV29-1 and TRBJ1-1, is SAVISQKPSRDICQRGTSLTIQCQVDSQVTMMFWYRQQPGQSLTLIATANQGSEATYESGFVIDKFPISRPNLTFSTLTVSNMSPEDSSIYLCSVAGGPNTEAFFGQGTRLTVV.

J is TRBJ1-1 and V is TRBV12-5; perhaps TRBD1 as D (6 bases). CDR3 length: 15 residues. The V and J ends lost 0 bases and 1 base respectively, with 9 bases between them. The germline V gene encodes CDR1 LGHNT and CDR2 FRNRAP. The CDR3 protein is CASGLVTGGNTEAFF. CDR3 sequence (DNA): TGTGCTAGTGGTTTGGTGACAGGAGGGAACACTGAAGCTTTCTTT. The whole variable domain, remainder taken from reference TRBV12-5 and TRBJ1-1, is DARVTQTPRHKVTEMGQEVTMRCQPILGHNTVFWYRQTMMQGLELLAYFRNRAPLDDSGMPKDRFSAEMPDATLATLKIQPSEPRDSAVYFCASGLVTGGNTEAFFGQGTRLTVV.

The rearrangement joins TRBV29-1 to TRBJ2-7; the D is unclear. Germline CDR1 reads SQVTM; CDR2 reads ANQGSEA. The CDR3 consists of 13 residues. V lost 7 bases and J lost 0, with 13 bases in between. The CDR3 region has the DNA TGCAGCGGTCGCCTAGAATCCTCCTACGAGCAGTACTTC. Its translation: CSGRLESSYEQYF.

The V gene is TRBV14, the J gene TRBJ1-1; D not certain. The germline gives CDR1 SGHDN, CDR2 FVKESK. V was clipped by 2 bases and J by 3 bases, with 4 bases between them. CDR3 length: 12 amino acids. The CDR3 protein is CASSQRHTEAFF. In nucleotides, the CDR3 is TGTGCCAGCAGCCAACGACACACTGAAGCTTTCTTT.

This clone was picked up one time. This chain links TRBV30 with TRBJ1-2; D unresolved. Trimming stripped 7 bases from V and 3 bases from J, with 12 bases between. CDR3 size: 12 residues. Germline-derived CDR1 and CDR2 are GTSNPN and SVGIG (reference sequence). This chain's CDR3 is CASQPWDYGYTF. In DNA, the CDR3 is TGTGCCTCGCAACCATGGGACTATGGCTACACCTTC.